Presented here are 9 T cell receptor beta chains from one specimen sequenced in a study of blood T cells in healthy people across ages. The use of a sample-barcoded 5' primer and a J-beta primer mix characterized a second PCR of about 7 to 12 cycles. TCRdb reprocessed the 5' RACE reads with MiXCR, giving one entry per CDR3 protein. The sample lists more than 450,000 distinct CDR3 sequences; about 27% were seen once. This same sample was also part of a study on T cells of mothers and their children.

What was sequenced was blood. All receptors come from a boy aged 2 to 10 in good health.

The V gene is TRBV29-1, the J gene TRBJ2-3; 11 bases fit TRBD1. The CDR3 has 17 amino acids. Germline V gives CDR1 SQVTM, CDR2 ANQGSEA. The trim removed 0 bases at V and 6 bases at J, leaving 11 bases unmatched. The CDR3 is CSVEENRDRGTVDTQYF. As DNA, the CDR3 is TGCAGCGTTGAAGAAAACCGGGACAGGGGGACGGTGGATACGCAGTATTTT.

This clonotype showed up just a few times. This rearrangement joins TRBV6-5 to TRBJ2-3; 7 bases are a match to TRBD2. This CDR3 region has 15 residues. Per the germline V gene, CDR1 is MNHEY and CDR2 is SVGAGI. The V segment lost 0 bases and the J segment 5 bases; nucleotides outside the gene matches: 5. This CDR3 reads CASSYSKSGGDTQYF. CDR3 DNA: TGTGCCAGCAGTTACTCGAAGTCGGGGGGAGATACGCAGTATTTT.

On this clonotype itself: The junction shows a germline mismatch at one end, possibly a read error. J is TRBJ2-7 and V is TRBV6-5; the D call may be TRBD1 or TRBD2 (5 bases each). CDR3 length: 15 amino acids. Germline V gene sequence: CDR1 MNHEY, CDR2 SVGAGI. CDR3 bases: TGTGCTAGCAGTACCCCGGAGAGGGGTCTCTACGAGCAGTACTTC. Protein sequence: CASSTPERGLYEQYF.

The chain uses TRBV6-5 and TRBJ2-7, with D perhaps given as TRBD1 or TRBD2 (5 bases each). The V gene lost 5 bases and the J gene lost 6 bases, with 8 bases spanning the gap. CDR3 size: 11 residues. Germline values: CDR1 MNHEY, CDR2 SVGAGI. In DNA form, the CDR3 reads TGTGCCAGCAGTCGGGGACGCGAGCAGTACTTC. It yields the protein CASSRGREQYF.

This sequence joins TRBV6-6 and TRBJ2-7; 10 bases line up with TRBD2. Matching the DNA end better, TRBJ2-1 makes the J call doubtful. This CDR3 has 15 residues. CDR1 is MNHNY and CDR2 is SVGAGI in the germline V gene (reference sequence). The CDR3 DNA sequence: TGTGCCAGCAGTTACCTAGCGGGGGCCTACAATGAGCAGTTCTTC. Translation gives CASSYLAGAYNEQFF.

This chain's CDR3 is CASSPDRRDGYTF. The CDR3 bases are TGCGCCAGCAGCCCGGACCGGAGGGATGGCTACACCTTC. The chain uses TRBV5-1 and TRBJ1-2; D unresolved. CDR1 and CDR2 from the germline V gene are SGHRS and YFSETQ. V was cut by 4 bases and J by 6 bases, with 13 bases left in between. CDR3 size: 13 residues.

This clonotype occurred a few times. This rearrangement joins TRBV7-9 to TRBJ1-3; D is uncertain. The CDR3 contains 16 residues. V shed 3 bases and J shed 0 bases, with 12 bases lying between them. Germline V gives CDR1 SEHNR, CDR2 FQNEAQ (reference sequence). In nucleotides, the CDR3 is TGTGCCAGCAGCTTTTTTTCCCATGGCTCTGGAAACACCATATATTTT. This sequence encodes CASSFFSHGSGNTIYF.

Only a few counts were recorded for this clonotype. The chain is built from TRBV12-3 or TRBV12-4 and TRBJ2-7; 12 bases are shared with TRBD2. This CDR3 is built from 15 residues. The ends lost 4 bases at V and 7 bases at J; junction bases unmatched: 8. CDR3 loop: CASSSRTSGILEQYF. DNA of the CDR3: TGTGCCAGCAGTTCCCGGACTAGCGGGATTCTGGAGCAGTACTTC.

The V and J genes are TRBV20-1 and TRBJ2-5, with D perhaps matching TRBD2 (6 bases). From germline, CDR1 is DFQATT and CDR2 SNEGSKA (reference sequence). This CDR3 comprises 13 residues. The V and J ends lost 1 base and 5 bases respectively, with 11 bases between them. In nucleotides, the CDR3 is TGCAGTGCTAGAGTTTGGGGAGGCGAGACCCAGTACTTC. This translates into CSARVWGGETQYF.